This T cell receptor (beta chain) was profiled in a study of cytomegalovirus exposure and HLA in healthy donors. Looking at the study overall: Within an early data release were around 80 million unique TCRs drawn from HLA-typed donors.

Every donor was a healthy person donating bone marrow. Worth noting for this clone: Its antigen is unknown.

The CDR3 extends over 13 amino acids. Deletions cut 8 bases from V and 5 bases from J, with 15 bases between. Germline loops: CDR1 LNHDA, CDR2 SQIVND (reference sequence). Study outcomes and limitations: About 87% or about 30% of the time was how often most TCR beta V segments were productive, according to an earlier analysis. TCR beta chains numbering some 150 were designated cytomegalovirus-associated.

Vbeta (60) and Jbeta (13) primers were used in the PCR. Generated by immunoSEQ multiplex PCR, the TCRdb table keeps only in-frame clones and is missing some. The table includes around 170,000 clones, around 80% detected once. The V and J genes are TRBV19 and TRBJ1-1; the D is unclear. Sequencing was performed on PBMCs. The clonotype originates from a man aged 35-49 years in good health and CMV-seropositive. For the CDR3, the DNA is TGTGCCAGTCTAAGACGCGGCGAGACTGAAGCTTTCTTT. It is translated as CASLRRGETEAFF.